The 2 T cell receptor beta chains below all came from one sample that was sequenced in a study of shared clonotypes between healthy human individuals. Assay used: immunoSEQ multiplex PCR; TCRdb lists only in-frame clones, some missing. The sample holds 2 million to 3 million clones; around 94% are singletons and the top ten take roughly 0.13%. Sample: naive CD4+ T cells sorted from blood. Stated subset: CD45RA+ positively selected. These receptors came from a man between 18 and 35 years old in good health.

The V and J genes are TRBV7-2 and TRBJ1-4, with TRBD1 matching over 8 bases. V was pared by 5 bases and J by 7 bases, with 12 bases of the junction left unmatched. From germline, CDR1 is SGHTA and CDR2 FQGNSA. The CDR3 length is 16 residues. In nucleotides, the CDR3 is TGTGCCAGCAGCCGAAACACAGGGGGGATTGGTGAAAAACTGTTTTTT. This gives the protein CASSRNTGGIGEKLFF.

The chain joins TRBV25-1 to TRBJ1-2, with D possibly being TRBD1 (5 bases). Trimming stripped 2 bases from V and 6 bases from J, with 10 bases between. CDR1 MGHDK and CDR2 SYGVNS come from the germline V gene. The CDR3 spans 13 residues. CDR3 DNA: TGTGCCAGCAGTGAACGGTTCAGGGATGGCTACACCTTC. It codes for CASSERFRDGYTF.